Listed below are T cell receptor beta chains from one sample, sequenced in a study of control samples from healthy donors and cancer patients. Produced via immunoSEQ multiplex PCR; TCRdb's table is partial and in-frame only. Among about 120,000 clones listed, approximately 90% were seen once. Sequencing was done on a sample of blood. All receptors derive from a man aged 40-55 years in good health. The CDR3 runs from the conserved cysteine through the conserved F or W. Fields, in order: D gene, V gene, clone size, J gene, CDR3 protein, CDR3 DNA. A D gene is named only where the DNA matches it firmly. Clone size, where shown, is once, few, many, or a class for clones that have expanded.

TRBD1	TRBV7-8	-	TRBJ1-6	CASSAFGDRVVHF	TGTGCCAGCAGCGCATTCGGGGACAGGGTGGTCCACTTT
-	TRBV6-4	-	TRBJ1-6	CASSSGHLNSPLHF	TGTGCCAGCAGTTCGGGACACCTTAATTCACCCCTCCACTTT
-	TRBV13	-	TRBJ1-6	CASSLGRSYNSPLHF	TGTGCCAGCAGCTTAGGACGGTCTTATAATTCACCCCTCCACTTT
TRBD1	TRBV27	-	TRBJ2-1	CASSYTPGGGNEQFF	TGTGCCAGCAGCTATACCCCAGGGGGCGGGAATGAGCAGTTCTTC
TRBD1	TRBV28	-	TRBJ1-5	CASSPPPGQGANQPQHF	TGTGCCAGCAGTCCGCCTCCGGGACAGGGGGCGAATCAGCCCCAGCATTTT
-	TRBV12-3/TRBV12-4	-	TRBJ2-7	CASTTIEGERYF	TGTGCCAGCACCACGATTGAGGGGGAGAGGTACTTC
-	TRBV15	-	TRBJ1-2	CATSRGGGDGYTF	TGTGCCACCAGCAGAGGGGGGGGCGATGGCTACACCTTC
-	TRBV19	-	TRBJ1-5	CASRGQPNQPQHF	TGTGCCAGTAGAGGGCAGCCTAATCAGCCCCAGCATTTT
-	TRBV3-1/TRBV3-2	-	TRBJ2-4	CASSQDTLAKNIQYF	TGTGCCAGCAGCCAAGACACGCTAGCCAAAAACATTCAGTACTTC
TRBD2	TRBV9	-	TRBJ2-1	CASTYLADLTGDEQFF	TGTGCCAGCACCTATCTAGCGGACCTAACGGGGGATGAGCAGTTCTTC
-	TRBV12-3/TRBV12-4	-	TRBJ1-2	CASSYRAVGGYTF	TGTGCCAGCAGTTACAGGGCAGTCGGAGGCTACACCTTC
-	TRBV2	-	TRBJ2-7	CASRRFPGTQTYEQYF	TGTGCCAGCAGGAGGTTCCCCGGGACACAAACCTACGAGCAGTACTTC
-	TRBV3-1/TRBV3-2	-	TRBJ1-3	CASTLQTGGNTIYF	TGTGCCAGCACCCTCCAAACAGGAGGAAACACCATATATTTT
-	TRBV6-6	-	TRBJ2-3	CASSPTGASASTDTQYF	TGTGCCAGCAGTCCCACCGGGGCGAGTGCTAGCACAGATACGCAGTATTTT
-	TRBV7-2	once	TRBJ1-1	CASSLALFGGGGNTEAFF	TGTGCCAGCAGCTTAGCGCTCTTCGGGGGGGGCGGCAACACTGAAGCTTTCTTT
-	TRBV2	few	TRBJ1-5	CASSGPKDNQPQHF	TGTGCCAGCAGTGGACCCAAAGATAATCAGCCCCAGCATTTT
TRBD1	TRBV7-9	-	TRBJ2-1	CARGGYSYNEQFF	TGTGCCAGAGGGGGCTACTCCTACAATGAGCAGTTCTTC
TRBD1	TRBV3-1/TRBV3-2	-	TRBJ1-1	CASSQSPDRVRAFF	TGTGCCAGCAGCCAAAGTCCTGACAGGGTCAGAGCTTTCTTT
TRBD2	TRBV24-1	-	TRBJ2-3	CATSDPGTSGGDTQYF	TGTGCCACCAGTGACCCCGGGACTAGCGGGGGAGATACGCAGTATTTT
TRBD1	TRBV2	once	TRBJ1-1	CASSRMTGGGTEAFF	TGTGCCAGCAGCAGAATGACAGGGGGAGGTACTGAAGCTTTCTTT
TRBD2	TRBV6-5	-	TRBJ2-1	CASTGLAGGNEQFF	TGTGCCAGCACCGGACTAGCGGGGGGAAATGAGCAGTTCTTC
TRBD2	TRBV7-9	-	TRBJ2-3	CASSPSSGGAADTQYF	TGTGCCAGCAGCCCTTCTAGCGGGGGGGCCGCAGATACGCAGTATTTT